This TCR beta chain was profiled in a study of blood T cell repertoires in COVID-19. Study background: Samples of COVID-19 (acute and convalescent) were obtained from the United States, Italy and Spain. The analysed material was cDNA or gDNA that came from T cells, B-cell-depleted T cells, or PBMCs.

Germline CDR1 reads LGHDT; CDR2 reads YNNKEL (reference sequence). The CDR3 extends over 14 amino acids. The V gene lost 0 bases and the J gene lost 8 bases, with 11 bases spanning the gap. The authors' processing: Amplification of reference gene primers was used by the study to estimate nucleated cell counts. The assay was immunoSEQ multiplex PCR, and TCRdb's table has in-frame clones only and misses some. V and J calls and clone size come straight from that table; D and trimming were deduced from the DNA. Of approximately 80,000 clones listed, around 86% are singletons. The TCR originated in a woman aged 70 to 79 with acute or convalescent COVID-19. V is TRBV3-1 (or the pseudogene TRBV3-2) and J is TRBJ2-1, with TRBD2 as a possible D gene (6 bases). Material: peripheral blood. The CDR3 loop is CASSQDGLMDEQFF. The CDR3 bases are TGTGCCAGCAGCCAAGACGGACTAATGGATGAGCAGTTCTTC.